Reported below is one TCR beta chain. The antigen remains undetermined. Germline CDR1 SGHTA, CDR2 FQGNSA. V lost 1 base to trimming and J lost 1 base, with 6 bases between them. The CDR3 spans 14 residues. The Oncomine TCR Beta short-read assay sequenced DNA from cultured CD4+ T cells. TCRdb independently ran MiXCR on the PCR reads; one entry per CDR3 protein. The data contain over 5,000 distinct CDR3 sequences, around 42% of them singletons. Noted treatment: roughly 11-day PBMC culture with coronavirus spike peptide pools or control peptides (ViraFEST assay). These data are taken from a study of vaccination and CD4 T cells after COVID-19. Whole-study results and caveats: SARS-CoV-2-reactive clonotypes rose nonsignificantly, with the median going from 21 to 38.

The sequenced sample was CD4+ T cells from blood, cultured in vitro. This sequence joins TRBV7-2 and TRBJ2-3; D gene uncertain. This TCR was recovered from a human donor who had recovered from COVID-19. The CDR3 DNA reads TGTGCCAGCAGCTTAGGGCCAGGCACAGATACGCAGTATTTT. Protein: CASSLGPGTDTQYF.